This TCR beta chain was sequenced for a study of control samples from healthy donors and cancer patients. The junction had 6 bases not matched to a gene; V was cut back by 6 bases and J by 6 bases. Germline V gene sequence: CDR1 MNHEY, CDR2 SMNVEV (reference sequence). CDR3 length: 14 amino acids. The assay was immunoSEQ multiplex PCR, and TCRdb's table has in-frame clones only and misses some. Of 77,000 or so clones in the sample, 90% to 95% are singletons; the top ten hold 15% to 17%. The receptor was derived from a man under 40 in good health. The chain carries TRBV27 and TRBJ1-4; 8 bases line up with TRBD1. The sample comprised blood. CDR3 in DNA: TGTGCCAGCAGATACCAGGGGGCATATGAAAAACTGTTTTTT. Translated: CASRYQGAYEKLFF.